Shown below are 11 T cell receptor beta chains from a single sample sequenced in a study of shared clonotypes between healthy human individuals. Here immunoSEQ multiplex PCR was the method, and the copy in TCRdb shows in-frame clones only, minus some. The repertoire includes 950,000 to 1,100,000 clones, about 76% of them detected once, and less than 1.5% sits in the top ten. The specimen sequenced was memory CD4+ T cells sorted from blood. Specified subset: CD45RA-negative fraction. The receptor set was obtained from a man younger than 35 in good health.

The chain recombines TRBV4-1 with TRBJ2-7, with 8 positions matching TRBD2. The J segment lost 3 bases and the V segment lost 3 bases, leaving 4 bases of the junction unmatched. CDR1 and CDR2 from the germline V gene are MGHRA and YSYEKL. The CDR3 has 14 residues. CDR3 nucleotide sequence: TGCGCCAGCAGCCACGTGGGACTAGGCTACGAGCAGTACTTC. It yields the protein CASSHVGLGYEQYF.

The chain joins TRBV11-2 to TRBJ2-3; the D gene is possibly TRBD2 (5 bases). This CDR3 region has 14 residues. Trimming pared 0 bases from V and 5 bases from J, leaving 9 bases between. Germline CDR1 reads SGHAT; CDR2 reads FQNNGV. CDR3 DNA: TGTGCCAGCAGCTTAGAAGGACTTATAGATACGCAGTATTTT. Protein product: CASSLEGLIDTQYF.

The chain recombines TRBV4-1 with TRBJ2-4; 9 bases map to TRBD1. Germline CDR1 and CDR2: MGHRA and YSYEKL. After removal of 0 bases from V and 7 bases from J, the junction contained 13 bases not matched to a gene. This CDR3 has 18 residues. DNA of the CDR3: TGCGCCAGCAGCCAAGAACCAAGACCCCCGGACAGGGGCAACATTCAGTACTTC. This encodes CASSQEPRPPDRGNIQYF.

The DNA for the CDR3 is TGTGCTAGTGGGTTAACCGGGACAGGGCCTGGAGGCTACACCTTC. Protein: CASGLTGTGPGGYTF. The chain carries TRBV12-5 and TRBJ1-2, with TRBD1 matching 9 bases. The trim removed 6 bases at V and 8 bases at J, leaving 13 bases unmatched. Germline V gene data show CDR1 as LGHNT and CDR2 as FRNRAP. This CDR3 region has 15 residues.

V gene TRBV7-2 combines with J gene TRBJ2-3; possibly TRBD2 for D (6 bases). CDR3 length: 15 amino acids. Germline V CDR1 and CDR2: SGHTA, FQGNSA. Trimming cost V 5 bases and J 2 bases, with 14 bases left between them. The CDR3 nucleotides are TGTGCCAGCAGCCCCGCCGGGGGTATCACAGATACGCAGTATTTT. Translation: CASSPAGGITDTQYF.

The genes are TRBV10-1 and TRBJ2-2, with 8 bases matching TRBD2. The length of the CDR3 is 15 residues. Trimming removed 9 bases from V and 3 bases from J; junction bases left unmatched: 9. Germline V lookup: CDR1 WNHNN, CDR2 SYGVQD (reference sequence). The CDR3 loop reads CASEGRGAYTGELFF. CDR3 DNA: TGCGCCAGTGAGGGGCGGGGGGCCTACACCGGGGAGCTGTTTTTT.

The rearrangement links TRBV19 to TRBJ1-1; D possibly corresponds to TRBD1 (5 bases). CDR1 LNHDA and CDR2 SQIVND come from the germline V gene (reference sequence). This CDR3 has 14 residues. Between the trimmed V and J ends, which lost 5 bases and 2 bases, there was a span of 12 bases. The CDR3 here is CASSSTRVNTEAFF. In DNA, the CDR3 is TGTGCCAGTAGTTCGACCAGGGTAAACACTGAAGCTTTCTTT.

This clone was counted a few times. The J gene is TRBJ2-7, the V gene TRBV30; the D is unclear. With 7 bases removed from V and 3 bases from J, the gap between germline ends came to 10 bases. Per germline, CDR1 GTSNPN and CDR2 SVGIG (reference sequence). The CDR3 is made up of 11 amino acids. The CDR3 protein is CASSADYEQYF. The CDR3 nucleotides read TGTGCCTCCAGCGCCGACTACGAGCAGTACTTC. Full variable domain (rest looked up from reference TRBV30 and TRBJ2-7): SQTIHQWPATLVQPVGSPLSLECTVEGTSNPNLYWYRQAAGRGLQLLFYSVGIGQISSEVPQNLSASRPQDRQFILSSKKLLLSDSGFYLCASSADYEQYFGPGTRLTVT.

The CDR3 loop reads CASSLGTGGAGDYGYTF. The CDR3 bases are TGCGCCAGCAGCCTGGGGACAGGGGGCGCGGGGGACTATGGCTACACCTTC. The rearrangement joins TRBV5-1 to TRBJ1-2, with TRBD1 matching 12 bases. V gave up 4 bases and J gave up 3 bases; unmatched junction bases: 10. The CDR3 contains 17 residues. Germline V lookup: CDR1 SGHRS, CDR2 YFSETQ.

V gene TRBV5-6 combines with J gene TRBJ2-3; the D is unclear. Trimming stripped 7 bases from V and 0 bases from J, with 6 bases between. CDR1 is SGHDT, CDR2 YYEEEE, per germline. The CDR3 has 12 residues. The CDR3, as DNA: TGTGCCAGCGCCTGGAGCACAGATACGCAGTATTTT. It encodes CASAWSTDTQYF.

CDR3 loop: CASSSYTGYEQYF. The CDR3 DNA follows: TGTGCCAGCAGTTCTTATACAGGGTACGAGCAGTACTTC. V is TRBV27 and J is TRBJ2-7; a weak D match, TRBD1 (6 bases). With 4 bases removed from V and 4 bases from J, the gap between germline ends came to 11 bases. The CDR3 extends over 13 amino acids. In germline, CDR1 is MNHEY, CDR2 SMNVEV (reference sequence).